The 30 T cell receptor beta chains below were found in one sample sequenced in a study of blood T cell repertoires in COVID-19 (TCRdb year 2020). The receptor library was made with the immunoSEQ multiplex PCR assay. TCRdb took this table from immuneACCESS and kept in-frame rearrangements with V and J called. Such tables lack part of the clones; where checked against another copy, unresolved V genes explain under half of the gap, and the rest is unexplained. Within this sample are a few hundred thousand clones, with about nine tenths of them counted one time only. 1% of the sample lies in the top ten. Sequencing was performed on peripheral blood. The receptors derive from a man aged 50 or older with active or convalescent COVID-19.

The chain recombines TRBV9 with TRBJ2-2; 8 nucleotides align to TRBD2. This CDR3 comprises 15 residues. V was clipped by 0 bases and J by 6 bases; unmatched bases: 4. From germline, CDR1 is SGDLS and CDR2 YYNGEE. The CDR3 loop reads CASSVGTSIPGELFF. CDR3 coding DNA: TGTGCCAGCAGCGTAGGGACTAGCATCCCCGGGGAGCTGTTTTTT.

The rearrangement links TRBV4-1 to TRBJ1-1; 8 bases match TRBD1. Unmatched junction bases numbered 5, after V lost 0 bases and J lost 2 bases. Germline CDR1 reads MGHRA; CDR2 reads YSYEKL. The CDR3 is 16 residues long. The CDR3 bases are TGCGCCAGCAGCCAAGACGAGGACAGGGTAAACACTGAAGCTTTCTTT. This sequence encodes CASSQDEDRVNTEAFF.

The chain recombines TRBV20-1 with TRBJ1-2; maybe TRBD1 (5 bases). The V end lost 6 bases, the J end lost 5 bases, and 10 bases lay between the germline ends. The CDR3 consists of 11 residues. Germline lookup yields CDR1 DFQATT and CDR2 SNEGSKA (reference sequence). The CDR3 nucleotides read TGCAGTGCCGGGAGGGGTTATGGCTACACCTTC. Amino acids: CSAGRGYGYTF.

This chain joins TRBV6-6 and TRBJ1-5, with D perhaps TRBD1 (5 bases). Trimming took 5 bases from V and 4 from J, leaving 15 bases between them. The CDR3 runs to 15 residues. Germline V gene lookup returns CDR1 MNHNY and CDR2 SVGAGI (reference sequence). CDR3 DNA sequence: TGTGCCAGCAGTGACGCCCAGGGTTGGAATCAGCCCCAGCATTTT. Its protein is CASSDAQGWNQPQHF.

This rearrangement joins TRBV28 to TRBJ1-5; D possibly corresponds to TRBD1 (6 bases). The V end lost 6 bases, the J end lost 2 bases, and 20 bases lay between the germline ends. The CDR3 has 17 residues. Germline-derived CDR1 and CDR2 are MDHEN and SYDVKM. The CDR3, as DNA: TGTGCCAGCAGGGCGACAGGTTGGGGTAGGGGCAATCAGCCCCAGCATTTT. Its protein product is CASRATGWGRGNQPQHF. Together with reference TRBV28 and TRBJ1-5, the CDR3 gives the full variable domain: DVKVTQSSRYLVKRTGEKVFLECVQDMDHENMFWYRQDPGLGLRLIYFSYDVKMKEKGDIPEGYSVSREKKERFSLILESASTNQTSMYLCASRATGWGRGNQPQHFGDGTRLSIL.

The chain is built from TRBV5-1 and TRBJ2-3; TRBD1 aligns across 7 bases. Germline V gene sequence: CDR1 SGHRS, CDR2 YFSETQ. J was trimmed by 2 bases and V by 8 bases; bases with no gene match: 8. The CDR3 spans 14 residues. The CDR3 DNA reads as TGCGCCAGAAATCGACAGGGCTTCACAGATACGCAGTATTTT. Translating gives CARNRQGFTDTQYF.

V usage is TRBV7-6 and J usage is TRBJ2-5; tentatively, D is TRBD2 (5 bases). CDR1 and CDR2 (germline): SGHVS, FNYEAQ. V lost 3 bases and J lost 1, with 6 bases in between. This CDR3 is 13 amino acids long. CDR3 in amino acids: CASSFGVQETQYF. CDR3 bases: TGTGCCAGCAGCTTCGGGGTCCAAGAGACCCAGTACTTC.

The rearrangement uses TRBV5-1 and TRBJ1-1; the match to TRBD1 covers 7 bases. V gave up 2 bases and J gave up 3 bases; unmatched junction bases: 1. Germline assignment: CDR1 SGHRS and CDR2 YFSETQ. This CDR3 is built from 13 residues. CDR3: CASSFDRDTEAFF. As DNA, the CDR3 is TGCGCCAGCAGCTTCGACAGGGACACTGAAGCTTTCTTT.

The CDR3 DNA reads as TGCGCCAGCAGCTTGGGGACAGTCTATGGCTACACCTTC. Translated, it gives CASSLGTVYGYTF. The V call is TRBV5-1, the J call TRBJ1-2, with a weak D call TRBD1 (6 bases). V was trimmed by 0 bases and J by 4 bases, leaving 7 bases between them. There are 13 residues in the CDR3. From germline, CDR1 is SGHRS and CDR2 YFSETQ. Full variable domain (outside the CDR3, taken from reference TRBV5-1 and TRBJ1-2): KAGVTQTPRYLIKTRGQQVTLSCSPISGHRSVSWYQQTPGQGLQFLFEYFSETQRNKGNFPGRFSGRQFSNSRSEMNVSTLELGDSALYLCASSLGTVYGYTFGSGTRLTVV.

The count of this clone is one. The CDR3: CASSRTGDGNTIYF. As DNA, the CDR3 is TGTGCCAGCAGCCGGACAGGCGACGGAAACACCATATATTTT. The gene calls are TRBV6-5 and TRBJ1-3; TRBD1 matches at 7 bases. Germline CDR1 and CDR2: MNHEY and SVGAGI. The CDR3 has 14 residues. J was trimmed by 4 bases and V by 6 bases; bases with no gene match: 6.

The genes are TRBV5-4 and TRBJ2-6, with TRBD2 as a possible D gene (6 bases). The germline V gene has CDR1 SGHNT and CDR2 YYREEE (reference sequence). This CDR3 region has 14 residues. Trimming removed 0 bases at V and 15 bases at J, with 16 bases between. The CDR3 sequence: CASSLGGLRLHLTF. CDR3 sequence (DNA): TGTGCCAGCAGCTTGGGGGGACTGCGCTTACACCTGACTTTC.

The chain has TRBV28 and TRBJ2-7; 7 bases are shared with TRBD2. Germline trimming cut 1 base from V and 12 bases from J; bases unmatched to any gene: 15. The CDR3 runs 15 residues. CDR1 and CDR2 from the germline V gene are MDHEN and SYDVKM. The CDR3 spells CASSLFSRGDPRGYF. For the CDR3, the DNA is TGTGCCAGCAGTTTATTTAGTCGGGGGGACCCTAGAGGGTACTTC.

This rearrangement joins TRBV18 to TRBJ1-6; D is ambiguous. This CDR3 has 18 amino acids. The germline gives CDR1 KGHSH, CDR2 LQKENI. V lost 2 bases and J 7 bases, leaving 21 bases between the germline ends. The CDR3 nucleotides are TGTGCCAGCTCACCAGATGAGGGAGTAAAGGGCAAAAATTCACCCCTCCACTTT. It translates to CASSPDEGVKGKNSPLHF.

V gene TRBV11-2 combines with J gene TRBJ1-2, with 10 bases that match TRBD1. The CDR3 is 16 residues long. The junction had 9 bases not matched to a gene; V was cut back by 2 bases and J by 6 bases. Germline lookup yields CDR1 SGHAT and CDR2 FQNNGV. The CDR3 bases are TGTGCCAGCAGCTTACTCCGGACAGGGGGGAGTGATGGCTACACCTTC. Its translation is CASSLLRTGGSDGYTF.

The J gene is TRBJ2-7, the V gene TRBV6-5; TRBD1 matches at 11 bases. This CDR3 is built from 14 residues. The germline V gene has CDR1 MNHEY and CDR2 SVGAGI. The junction had 3 bases not matched to a gene; V was cut back by 5 bases and J by 3 bases. The CDR3 nucleotides are TGTGCCAGCAGTCGGGACAGGGGGTTCTACGAGCAGTACTTC. It specifies CASSRDRGFYEQYF.

V and J are TRBV19 and TRBJ2-5; D is possibly TRBD1 (5 bases). Germline loops: CDR1 LNHDA, CDR2 SQIVND (reference sequence). Trimming left V 6 bases short and J 5 bases short, with 13 bases between. The CDR3 runs 13 residues. The CDR3 protein is CASSWGRVETQYF. DNA of the CDR3: TGTGCCAGTAGCTGGGGCAGGGTCGAGACCCAGTACTTC.

This chain uses TRBV28 with TRBJ2-5; the match to TRBD2 covers 12 bases. Trimming took 6 bases from V and 4 from J; bases not matched to a gene: 9. This CDR3 has 16 amino acids. CDR1 and CDR2 from the germline V gene are MDHEN and SYDVKM. DNA for the CDR3: TGTGCCAGCAGCCCCTCTAGCGGGAGGGCCGGAGAGACCCAGTACTTC. Translated: CASSPSSGRAGETQYF. Using reference TRBV28 and TRBJ2-5 for the parts outside the CDR3, the full variable domain is DVKVTQSSRYLVKRTGEKVFLECVQDMDHENMFWYRQDPGLGLRLIYFSYDVKMKEKGDIPEGYSVSREKKERFSLILESASTNQTSMYLCASSPSSGRAGETQYFGPGTRLLVL.

V gene TRBV5-4 combines with J gene TRBJ2-3; a weak D match, TRBD2 (7 bases). Germline CDR1 reads SGHNT; CDR2 reads YYREEE (reference sequence). The V end was cut by 7 bases, the J end by 2 bases, with 11 bases between. The CDR3 sequence is 13 residues long. The CDR3 region is CASGEGDTDTQYF. The CDR3, as DNA: TGTGCCAGCGGGGAGGGGGACACAGATACGCAGTATTTT.

The J gene is TRBJ1-1, the V gene TRBV18, with 8 bases fitting TRBD1. The V and J ends lost 4 bases and 4 bases, in that order; junction bases with no gene match: 8. The CDR3 is 15 residues long. Germline V gene lookup returns CDR1 KGHSH and CDR2 LQKENI. In DNA form, the CDR3 reads TGTGCCAGCTCACTTAGGACAGGGAAGGTCACTGAAGCTTTCTTT. Its protein product is CASSLRTGKVTEAFF.

This chain links TRBV19 with TRBJ1-1, with D unclear. Germline V gives CDR1 LNHDA, CDR2 SQIVND (reference sequence). V was pared by 3 bases and J by 2 bases, with 10 bases between. The CDR3 sequence is 14 residues long. The CDR3 sequence is CASSIYQVNTEAFF. The CDR3 DNA sequence: TGTGCCAGTAGTATTTACCAGGTAAACACTGAAGCTTTCTTT.

V gene TRBV28 combines with J gene TRBJ1-1; the D is unclear. The CDR3 length is 13 residues. V lost 6 bases and J 9 bases, leaving 17 bases between the germline ends. The V gene's germline CDR1 is MDHEN and CDR2 SYDVKM. This chain's CDR3 is CASRTPGLWKAFF. In nucleotides, the CDR3 is TGTGCCAGCAGAACCCCGGGTTTATGGAAAGCTTTCTTT.

This clone was counted only a few times. This chain links TRBV28 with TRBJ1-2; 9 nucleotides line up with TRBD1. Germline loops: CDR1 MDHEN, CDR2 SYDVKM. With V trimmed by 6 bases and J by 1 base, 6 bases remained unmatched. The CDR3 contains 15 residues. The CDR3 spells CASSVQGASNYGYTF. The CDR3 DNA reads TGTGCCAGCAGCGTACAGGGGGCGAGTAACTATGGCTACACCTTC.

This rearrangement joins TRBV2 to TRBJ1-5; a possible D gene is TRBD1 (5 bases). Germline V gives CDR1 SNHLY, CDR2 FYNNEI. The CDR3 covers 13 residues. Trimming cost V 7 bases and J 5 bases, with 12 bases left between them. The CDR3 sequence: CASTKTVHQPQHF. The DNA for the CDR3 is TGTGCCAGCACTAAGACAGTGCATCAGCCCCAGCATTTT.

The rearrangement links TRBV6-5 to TRBJ1-1, with TRBD1 matching over 9 bases. V shed 0 bases, J shed 7 bases, and the junction held 9 bases outside the gene matches. There are 16 residues in the CDR3. Germline CDR1 is MNHEY and CDR2 is SVGAGI. The DNA for the CDR3 is TGTGCCAGCAGTTACTCGGGGACAGGGATTGGCCTTGAAGCTTTCTTT. This sequence encodes CASSYSGTGIGLEAFF.

Regarding this clone: Other DNA sequences in the same sample also yield this CDR3. The chain is built from TRBV28 and TRBJ1-5; perhaps TRBD1 as D (6 bases). Trimming took off 2 bases at V and 3 bases at J, with 8 bases between the two ends. The CDR3 has 14 amino acids. CDR1 is MDHEN, CDR2 SYDVKM, per germline. The CDR3 loop reads CASSLGQSNQPQHF. In DNA, the CDR3 is TGTGCCAGCAGTTTAGGACAGTCCAATCAGCCCCAGCATTTT. The whole variable domain, filled in from reference TRBV28 and TRBJ1-5, reads DVKVTQSSRYLVKRTGEKVFLECVQDMDHENMFWYRQDPGLGLRLIYFSYDVKMKEKGDIPEGYSVSREKKERFSLILESASTNQTSMYLCASSLGQSNQPQHFGDGTRLSIL.

CDR3 loop: CAISRDRTNYGYTF. CDR3 DNA sequence: TGTGCCATCAGTCGGGACAGAACTAACTATGGCTACACCTTC. The chain employs TRBV10-3 and TRBJ1-2; 7 nucleotides match TRBD1. V was clipped by 5 bases and J by 0 bases; unmatched bases: 3. Germline V gives CDR1 ENHRY, CDR2 SYGVKD. This CDR3 has 14 residues.

The chain has TRBV5-8 and TRBJ2-3; 7 nucleotides match TRBD1. V lost 3 bases to trimming and J lost 0 bases; unmatched junction nucleotides: 13. Germline-derived CDR1 and CDR2 are SGHTS and YDEGEE. This CDR3 comprises 18 residues. CDR3 loop: CASSSGTAQLSSTDTQYF. The CDR3 DNA is TGTGCCAGCAGCTCCGGGACAGCCCAACTTTCTAGCACAGATACGCAGTATTTT.

The genes are TRBV30 and TRBJ2-1; 8 bases are shared with TRBD2. CDR1 is GTSNPN, CDR2 SVGIG, per germline (reference sequence). V gave up 5 bases and J gave up 0 bases; unmatched junction bases: 6. The CDR3 contains 15 residues. The CDR3 loop is CAWGVSGSSYNEQFF. DNA of the CDR3: TGTGCCTGGGGGGTCAGCGGGAGCTCCTACAATGAGCAGTTCTTC.

The J gene is TRBJ1-2, the V gene TRBV14, with a weak D call TRBD1 (5 bases). V was cut by 4 bases and J by 7 bases, with 19 bases left in between. CDR3 length equals 15 residues. Germline CDR1 and CDR2: SGHDN and FVKESK. The chain's CDR3 is CASSPKRGSGTGYTF. The CDR3 DNA is TGTGCCAGCAGCCCCAAGCGGGGGTCTGGGACTGGCTACACCTTC.

The chain has TRBV18 and TRBJ1-1; the D is unclear. The CDR3 covers 15 residues. Deletions cut 3 bases from V and 1 base from J, with 12 bases between. Germline CDR1 and CDR2: KGHSH and LQKENI. CDR3 DNA sequence: TGTGCCAGCTCACCTCAAACAGAGTCGAACACTGAAGCTTTCTTT. This sequence encodes CASSPQTESNTEAFF.